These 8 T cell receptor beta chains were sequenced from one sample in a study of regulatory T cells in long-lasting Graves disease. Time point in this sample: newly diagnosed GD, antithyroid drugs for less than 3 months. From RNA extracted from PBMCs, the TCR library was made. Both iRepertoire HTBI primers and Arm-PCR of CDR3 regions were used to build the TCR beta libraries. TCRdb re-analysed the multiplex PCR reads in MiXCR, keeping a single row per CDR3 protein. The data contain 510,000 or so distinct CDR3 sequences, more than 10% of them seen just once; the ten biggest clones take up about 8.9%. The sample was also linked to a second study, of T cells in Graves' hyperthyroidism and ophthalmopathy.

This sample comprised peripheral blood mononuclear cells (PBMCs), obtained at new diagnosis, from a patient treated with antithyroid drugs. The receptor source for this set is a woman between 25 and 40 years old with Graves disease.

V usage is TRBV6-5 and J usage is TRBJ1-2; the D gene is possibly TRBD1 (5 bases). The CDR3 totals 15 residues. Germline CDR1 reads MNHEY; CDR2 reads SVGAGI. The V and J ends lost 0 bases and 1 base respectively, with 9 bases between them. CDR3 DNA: TGTGCCAGCAGTTACTCGGGACGGCTTAACTATGGCTACACCTTC. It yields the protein CASSYSGRLNYGYTF.

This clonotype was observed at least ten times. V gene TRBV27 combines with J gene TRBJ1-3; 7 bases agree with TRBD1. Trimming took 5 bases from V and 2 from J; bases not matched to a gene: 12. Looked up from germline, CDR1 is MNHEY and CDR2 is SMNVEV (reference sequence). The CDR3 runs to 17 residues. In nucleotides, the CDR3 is TGTGCCAGCAGTCCCTATTGGACAGGAAGCCCTGGAAACACCATATATTTT. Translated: CASSPYWTGSPGNTIYF.

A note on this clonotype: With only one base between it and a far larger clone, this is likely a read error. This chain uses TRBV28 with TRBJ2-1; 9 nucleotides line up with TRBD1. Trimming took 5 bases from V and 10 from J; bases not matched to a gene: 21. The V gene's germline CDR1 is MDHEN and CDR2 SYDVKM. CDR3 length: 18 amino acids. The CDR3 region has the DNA TGTGCCAGCAGTATACACAAGCCGGGACAGGGACTCTCCTACGAGCAGTTCTTC. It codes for CASSIHKPGQGLSYEQFF.

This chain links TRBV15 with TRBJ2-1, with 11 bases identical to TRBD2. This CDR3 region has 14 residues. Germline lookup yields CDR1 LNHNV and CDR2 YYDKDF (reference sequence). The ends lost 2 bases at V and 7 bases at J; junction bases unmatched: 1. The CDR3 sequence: CATSRPSGRNEQFF. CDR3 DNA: TGTGCCACCAGCAGACCTAGCGGGAGGAATGAGCAGTTCTTC.

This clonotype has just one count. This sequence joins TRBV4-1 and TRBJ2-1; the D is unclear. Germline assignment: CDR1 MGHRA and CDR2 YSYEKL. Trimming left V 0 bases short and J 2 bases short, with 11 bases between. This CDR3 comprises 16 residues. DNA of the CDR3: TGCGCCAGCAGCCAAGACGAAGGCACGGCCTACAATGAGCAGTTCTTC. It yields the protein CASSQDEGTAYNEQFF.

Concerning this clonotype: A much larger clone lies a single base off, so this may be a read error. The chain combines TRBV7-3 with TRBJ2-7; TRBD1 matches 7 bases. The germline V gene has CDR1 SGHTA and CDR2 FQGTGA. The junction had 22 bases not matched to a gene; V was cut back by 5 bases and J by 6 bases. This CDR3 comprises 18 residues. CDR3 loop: CASSPKPLQPTGKCEQYF. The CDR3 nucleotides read TGTGCCAGCAGCCCTAAGCCCCTGCAACCGACAGGGAAATGCGAGCAGTACTTC.

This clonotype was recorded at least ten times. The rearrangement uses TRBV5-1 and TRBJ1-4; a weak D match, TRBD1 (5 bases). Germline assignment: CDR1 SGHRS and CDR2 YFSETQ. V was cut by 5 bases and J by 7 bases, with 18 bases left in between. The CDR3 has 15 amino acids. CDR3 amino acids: CASRSGGTAGEKLFF. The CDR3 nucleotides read TGCGCCAGCAGGTCCGGAGGGACTGCGGGTGAAAAACTGTTTTTT.

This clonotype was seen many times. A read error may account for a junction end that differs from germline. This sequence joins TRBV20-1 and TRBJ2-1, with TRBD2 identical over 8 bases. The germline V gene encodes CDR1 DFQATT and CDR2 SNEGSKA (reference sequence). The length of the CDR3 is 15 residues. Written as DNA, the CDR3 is TGCAGTGCTGGAGAGGTGGGACTAGGCTACAATGAGCAGTTCTTC. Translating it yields CSAGEVGLGYNEQFF.